Sequencing of this T cell receptor beta chain was carried out in a study of blood T cell repertoires in COVID-19. Study-wide background: Samples taken during acute and convalescent COVID-19 were collected in the United States, Italy and Spain. The cDNA or gDNA used as material had been derived from T cells, B-cell-depleted T cells, or PBMCs.

Authors' processing steps: Counts of nucleated cells, estimated from reference gene primer amplification, were obtained. Profiling relied on immunoSEQ multiplex PCR, and the TCRdb table lists in-frame clones only, not all of them. V, J and clone size are those of that table, while D and trimming were read from the DNA. The sample has about 15,000 clones; roughly 91% are singletons. Germline V gene lookup returns CDR1 SGHAT and CDR2 FQNNGV. The CDR3 is made up of 16 amino acids. The junction had 2 bases not matched to a gene; V was cut back by 4 bases and J by 0 bases. Patients from Seattle were sampled longitudinally, starting during active infection.

V gene TRBV11-2 combines with J gene TRBJ2-6; 8 bases are a match to TRBD1. This receptor was taken from a woman older than 75 with COVID-19, enrolled during active disease. The sequenced material came from peripheral blood. CDR3 protein: CASSSTGGSGANVLTF. CDR3 bases: TGTGCCAGCAGCTCCACAGGGGGCTCTGGGGCCAACGTCCTGACTTTC.